This T cell receptor (beta chain) was retrieved from a study of control samples from healthy donors and cancer patients. The CDR3 totals 14 residues. Unmatched junction bases numbered 5, after V lost 6 bases and J lost 3 bases. Germline V gene sequence: CDR1 SGHTA, CDR2 FQGTGA. Some clones are missing from TCRdb's copy, which holds only in-frame ones; the method was immunoSEQ multiplex PCR. The repertoire consists of 13,000 or so clones, with about 77% occurring once and the leading ten covering approximately 8%. Input material: formalin-fixed, paraffin-embedded tissue. The TCR was taken from a male donor with melanoma. This chain connects TRBV7-3 to TRBJ1-5; TRBD1 matches 7 bases. The CDR3 loop reads CASRGDSINQPQHF. In DNA, the CDR3 is TGTGCCAGCAGAGGGGACAGTATCAATCAGCCCCAGCATTTT.